The rows below give T cell receptor beta chains drawn from one sample of a study of T-cell reconstitution after alpha-beta-depleted transplantation in children. Each CDR3 protein is one row after TCRdb ran MiXCR on the PCR reads. The table shows some 80,000 distinct CDR3 sequences, with about a sixth occurring only once. The source was PBMCs, mostly from graft donor cells, collected 360 days after TCRalphabeta/CD19-depleted stem cell transplant. These receptors were obtained from a male patient aged 2-10 years who had a stem cell transplant for acute lymphoblastic leukemia, so the T cells may come from the graft donor. The CDR3 runs from the conserved cysteine through the conserved F or W. A D gene is named only where the DNA matches it firmly. The size of a clone is reported for some rows only, either as once, few or many, or as a class for expanded clones.

clone size: .; J gene: TRBJ2-1; V gene: TRBV7-6; D gene: .; CDR3 DNA: TGTGCCAGCAGCTTAGTAGGGTTAGGGGGAGCTAACTACAATGAGCAGTTCTTC; CDR3 protein: CASSLVGLGGANYNEQFF
clone size: few; J gene: TRBJ2-1; V gene: TRBV6-4; D gene: .; CDR3 DNA: TGTGCCAGCAGTGACCTAGCGACTCCCTACAATGAGCAGTTCTTC; CDR3 protein: CASSDLATPYNEQFF
clone size: .; J gene: TRBJ2-1; V gene: TRBV11-2; D gene: TRBD1; CDR3 DNA: TGTGCCAGCAGCTTCGATCACAGGACAGGGTTTAATGAGCAGTTCTTC; CDR3 protein: CASSFDHRTGFNEQFF
clone size: .; J gene: TRBJ1-4; V gene: TRBV27; D gene: TRBD1; CDR3 DNA: TGTGCCAGCAGTAACGACAGGGTGGGAGAAAAACTGTTTTTT; CDR3 protein: CASSNDRVGEKLFF
clone size: .; J gene: TRBJ2-7; V gene: TRBV12-3/TRBV12-4; D gene: .; CDR3 DNA: TGTGCCAGCAGCCTCGACCACTACGAGCAGTACTTC; CDR3 protein: CASSLDHYEQYF
clone size: once; J gene: TRBJ2-2; V gene: TRBV5-6; D gene: .; CDR3 DNA: TGTGCCAGCAGCCGGCGAGGGGCCGGGGAGCTGTTTTTT; CDR3 protein: CASSRRGAGELFF
clone size: many; J gene: TRBJ2-1; V gene: TRBV3-1; D gene: TRBD2; CDR3 DNA: TGTGCCAGCAGCCAAGGTAGACTAGCGCAGTTCTTC; CDR3 protein: CASSQGRLAQFF
clone size: few; J gene: TRBJ2-1; V gene: TRBV20-1; D gene: TRBD2; CDR3 DNA: TGCAGTGCTAAACCCCTAGCGGGCCTGTATGAGCAGTTCTTC; CDR3 protein: CSAKPLAGLYEQFF
clone size: few; J gene: TRBJ2-5; V gene: TRBV7-2; D gene: .; CDR3 DNA: TGTGCCAGCAGCTTAGCCGGGTTGGGTGAGACCCAGTACTTC; CDR3 protein: CASSLAGLGETQYF
clone size: .; J gene: TRBJ2-1; V gene: TRBV5-1; D gene: .; CDR3 DNA: TGCGCCAGCAGCTTGGCGGCAGGGCCGGCCTACAATGAGCAGTTCTTC; CDR3 protein: CASSLAAGPAYNEQFF
clone size: few; J gene: TRBJ2-1; V gene: TRBV29-1; D gene: TRBD2; CDR3 DNA: TGCAGCGTTGTTAGCGGGGGTATCAATGAGCAGTTCTTC; CDR3 protein: CSVVSGGINEQFF
clone size: few; J gene: TRBJ2-1; V gene: TRBV7-9; D gene: TRBD1; CDR3 DNA: TGTGCCAGCAGCCGGACAGGGGGCAATGAGCAGTTCTTC; CDR3 protein: CASSRTGGNEQFF
clone size: many; J gene: TRBJ2-3; V gene: TRBV19; D gene: .; CDR3 DNA: TGTGCCAGTAGTACCGGGTTTAGCACAGATACGCAGTATTTT; CDR3 protein: CASSTGFSTDTQYF
clone size: once; J gene: TRBJ2-1; V gene: TRBV7-9; D gene: .; CDR3 DNA: TGTGCCAGCAGCTTCGCAGTCTCCTACAATGAGCAGTTCTTC; CDR3 protein: CASSFAVSYNEQFF
clone size: .; J gene: TRBJ2-7; V gene: TRBV5-8; D gene: .; CDR3 DNA: TGTGCCAGCAGGGTCCACGAGCAGTACTTC; CDR3 protein: CASRVHEQYF
clone size: .; J gene: TRBJ1-1; V gene: TRBV7-9; D gene: TRBD1; CDR3 DNA: TGTGCCAGCAGCCACAGGGGTCTGAACACTGAAGCTTTCTTT; CDR3 protein: CASSHRGLNTEAFF
clone size: .; J gene: TRBJ2-4; V gene: TRBV30; D gene: .; CDR3 DNA: TGTGCCTGGAGCCCTATGACTTCAAGGCTAGCCAAAAACATTCAGTACTTC; CDR3 protein: CAWSPMTSRLAKNIQYF
clone size: .; J gene: TRBJ1-5; V gene: TRBV27; D gene: TRBD1; CDR3 DNA: TGTGCCAGCGTTAGATTTGCGGGACAGGGCAATCAGCCCCAGCATTTT; CDR3 protein: CASVRFAGQGNQPQHF
clone size: few; J gene: TRBJ1-2; V gene: TRBV12-3/TRBV12-4; D gene: .; CDR3 DNA: TGTGCCAGCTGCGATTACCCTAACTATGGCTACACCTTC; CDR3 protein: CASCDYPNYGYTF
clone size: .; J gene: TRBJ2-7; V gene: TRBV7-9; D gene: .; CDR3 DNA: TGTGCCAGCAGCTTAGGCCTTGGGGTCTCCTACGAGCAGTACTTC; CDR3 protein: CASSLGLGVSYEQYF
clone size: many; J gene: TRBJ2-4; V gene: TRBV10-3; D gene: .; CDR3 DNA: TGTGCCATCAGTAGGGAGCTTGGGTCCAAAAACATTCAGTACTTC; CDR3 protein: CAISRELGSKNIQYF
clone size: .; J gene: TRBJ2-2; V gene: TRBV6-6; D gene: .; CDR3 DNA: TGTGCCAGCAGTACAGAGCTGTTTTTT; CDR3 protein: CASSTELFF
clone size: .; J gene: TRBJ2-6; V gene: TRBV5-1; D gene: .; CDR3 DNA: TGCGCCAGCAGCACGGGACAACACTCTGGGGCCAACGTCCTGACTTTC; CDR3 protein: CASSTGQHSGANVLTF